These 5 T cell receptor beta chains were sequenced from one sample in a study of control samples from healthy donors and cancer patients. Clones were read by immunoSEQ multiplex PCR, and TCRdb kept only the in-frame ones, dropping some. Seen here are 150,000 to 200,000 clones, 91% observed once, and the top ten hold roughly 2.1%. The sequencing input was blood. These receptors all come from a woman aged 40 to 50 in good health.

J is TRBJ2-2 and V is TRBV6-1; D is unclear. In germline, CDR1 is MNHNS, CDR2 SASEGT. This CDR3 has 13 amino acids. Trimming removed 0 bases at V and 7 bases at J, with 6 bases between. The CDR3 bases are TGTGCCAGCAGTGAAGCGGAGTACGGGGAGCTGTTTTTT. Protein sequence: CASSEAEYGELFF.

The J gene is TRBJ2-7, the V gene TRBV10-3; the match to TRBD2 covers 11 bases. The CDR3 is 16 amino acids. The ends lost 3 bases at V and 3 bases at J; junction bases unmatched: 7. Germline values: CDR1 ENHRY, CDR2 SYGVKD. The CDR3, as DNA: TGTGCCATCAGTGAAGCTAAACTAGCGGGGGACTACGAGCAGTACTTC. It encodes CAISEAKLAGDYEQYF.

In its sample, this clone was seen once. This chain joins TRBV11-2 and TRBJ2-3, with D perhaps assigned TRBD1 or TRBD2 (6 bases each). The V and J ends lost 8 bases and 1 base respectively, with 19 bases between them. The CDR3 spans 16 residues. Looked up from germline, CDR1 is SGHAT and CDR2 is FQNNGV. CDR3 amino acids: CASEGGGMAGTDTQYF. Here the CDR3 DNA reads TGTGCCAGCGAAGGAGGGGGGATGGCGGGCACAGATACGCAGTATTTT.

The chain recombines TRBV6-5 with TRBJ2-7; D is unresolved. The V end lost 7 bases, the J end lost 2 bases, and 9 bases lay between the germline ends. The CDR3 loop spans 12 amino acids. From germline, CDR1 is MNHEY and CDR2 SVGAGI. The CDR3 reads CASKDAAYEQYF. In DNA form, the CDR3 reads TGTGCCAGCAAGGACGCAGCCTACGAGCAGTACTTC.

V is TRBV10-2 and J is TRBJ1-3; TRBD1 matches 7 bases. J was trimmed by 1 base and V by 3 bases; bases with no gene match: 9. CDR1 WSHSY and CDR2 SAAADI come from the germline V gene. The CDR3 runs to 17 residues. CDR3 protein: CASSDPQGGASGNTIYF. DNA for the CDR3: TGCGCCAGCAGTGACCCGCAGGGGGGGGCATCTGGAAACACCATATATTTT.